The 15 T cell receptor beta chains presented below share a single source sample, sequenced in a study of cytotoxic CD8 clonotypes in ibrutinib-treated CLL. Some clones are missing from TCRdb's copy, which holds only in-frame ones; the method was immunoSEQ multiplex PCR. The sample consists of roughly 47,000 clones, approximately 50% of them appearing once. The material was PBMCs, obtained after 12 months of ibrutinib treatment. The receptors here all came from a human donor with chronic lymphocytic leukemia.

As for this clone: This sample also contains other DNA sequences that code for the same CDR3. CDR3 sequence reads: CASSVGGFGNTIYF. CDR3 nucleotide sequence: TGTGCCAGCAGCGTGGGGGGATTCGGAAACACCATATATTTT. The J gene is TRBJ1-3, the V gene TRBV9, with a tentative D call TRBD1 (5 bases). In germline, CDR1 is SGDLS, CDR2 YYNGEE. V shed 2 bases and J shed 4 bases, with 10 bases lying between them. This CDR3 is 14 amino acids long.

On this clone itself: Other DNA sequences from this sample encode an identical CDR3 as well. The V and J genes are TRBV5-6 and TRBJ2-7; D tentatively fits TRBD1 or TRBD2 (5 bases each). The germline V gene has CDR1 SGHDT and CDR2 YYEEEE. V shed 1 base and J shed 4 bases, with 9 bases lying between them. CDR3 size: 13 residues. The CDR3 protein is CASSLRGAYEQYF. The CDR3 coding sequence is TGTGCCAGCAGCTTGAGAGGGGCTTACGAGCAGTACTTC.

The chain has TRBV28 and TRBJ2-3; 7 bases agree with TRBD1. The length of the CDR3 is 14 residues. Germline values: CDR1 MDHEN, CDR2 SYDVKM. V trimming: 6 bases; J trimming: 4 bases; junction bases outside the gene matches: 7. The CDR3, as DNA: TGTGCCAGCAGCTCGCAGGGGGTGCCAGATACGCAGTATTTT. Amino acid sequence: CASSSQGVPDTQYF.

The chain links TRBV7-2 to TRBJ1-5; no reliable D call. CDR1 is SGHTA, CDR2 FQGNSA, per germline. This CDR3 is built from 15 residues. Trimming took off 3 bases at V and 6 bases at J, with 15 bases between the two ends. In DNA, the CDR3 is TGTGCCAGCAGCTTTTCGGGGTTTGATAGTCAGCCCCAGCATTTT. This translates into CASSFSGFDSQPQHF.

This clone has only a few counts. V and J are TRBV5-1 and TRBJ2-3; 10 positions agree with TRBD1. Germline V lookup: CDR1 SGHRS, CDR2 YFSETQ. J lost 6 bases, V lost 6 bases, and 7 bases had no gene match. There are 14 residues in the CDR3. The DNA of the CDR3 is TGCGCCAGCACTTCCCCGGACAGGGGGGATACGCAGTATTTT. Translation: CASTSPDRGDTQYF.

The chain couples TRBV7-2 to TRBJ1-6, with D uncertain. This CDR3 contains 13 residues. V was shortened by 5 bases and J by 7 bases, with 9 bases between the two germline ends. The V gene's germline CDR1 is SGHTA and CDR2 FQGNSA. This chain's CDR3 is CASSPRLNSPLHF. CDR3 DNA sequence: TGTGCCAGCAGCCCTCGACTCAATTCACCCCTCCACTTT.

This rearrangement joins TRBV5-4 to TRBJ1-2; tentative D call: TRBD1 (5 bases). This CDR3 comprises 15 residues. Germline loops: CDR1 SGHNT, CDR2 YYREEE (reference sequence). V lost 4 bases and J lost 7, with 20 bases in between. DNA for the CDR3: TGTGCCAGCAGCGAACCGGGACCAAACGGGCCTGGCTACACCTTC. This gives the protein CASSEPGPNGPGYTF.

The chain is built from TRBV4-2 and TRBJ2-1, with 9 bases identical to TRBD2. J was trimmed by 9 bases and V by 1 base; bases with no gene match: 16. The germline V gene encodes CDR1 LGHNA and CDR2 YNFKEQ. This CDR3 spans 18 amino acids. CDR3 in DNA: TGTGCCAGCAGCCAAGCGACTGGCGGGAGGGCACGGACGAGTGAGCAGTTCTTC. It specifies CASSQATGGRARTSEQFF.

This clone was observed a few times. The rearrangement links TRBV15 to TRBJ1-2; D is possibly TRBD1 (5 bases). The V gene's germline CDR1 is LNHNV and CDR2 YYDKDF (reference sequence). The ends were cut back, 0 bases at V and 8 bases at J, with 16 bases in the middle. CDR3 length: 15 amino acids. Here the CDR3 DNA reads TGTGCCACCAGCAGAGATTTAACACAGCCAGGGGGCTACACCTTC. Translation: CATSRDLTQPGGYTF. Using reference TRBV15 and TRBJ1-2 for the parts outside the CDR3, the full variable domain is DAMVIQNPRYQVTQFGKPVTLSCSQTLNHNVMYWYQQKSSQAPKLLFHYYDKDFNNEADTPDNFQSRRPNTSFCFLDIRSPGLGDTAMYLCATSRDLTQPGGYTFGSGTRLTVV.

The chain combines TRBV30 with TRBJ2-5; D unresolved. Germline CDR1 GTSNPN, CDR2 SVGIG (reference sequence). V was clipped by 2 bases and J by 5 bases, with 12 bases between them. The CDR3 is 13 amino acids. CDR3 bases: TGTGCCTGGAGTTTGCATACCTGGGAGACCCAGTACTTC. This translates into CAWSLHTWETQYF.

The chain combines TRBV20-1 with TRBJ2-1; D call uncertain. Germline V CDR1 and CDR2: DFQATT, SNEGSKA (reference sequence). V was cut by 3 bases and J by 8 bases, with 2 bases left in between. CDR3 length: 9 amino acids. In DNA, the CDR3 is TGCAGTGCTAGTTATGAGCAGTTCTTC. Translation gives CSASYEQFF.

The chain's CDR3 is CASSGRDRGFNGYTF. The CDR3 DNA reads TGTGCCAGCAGTGGGAGGGACAGGGGTTTTAATGGCTACACCTTC. The chain joins TRBV2 to TRBJ1-2; 10 bases fit TRBD1. V lost 4 bases to trimming and J lost 6 bases; unmatched junction nucleotides: 8. The CDR3 totals 15 residues. In germline, CDR1 is SNHLY, CDR2 FYNNEI.

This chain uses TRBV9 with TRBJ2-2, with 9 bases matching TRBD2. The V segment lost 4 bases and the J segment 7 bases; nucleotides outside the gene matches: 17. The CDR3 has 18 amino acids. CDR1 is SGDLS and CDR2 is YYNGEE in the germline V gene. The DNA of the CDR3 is TGTGCCAGCAGCTCCCGGGATTCGATAGCGGGAGTTAACGGGGAGCTGTTTTTT. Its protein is CASSSRDSIAGVNGELFF.

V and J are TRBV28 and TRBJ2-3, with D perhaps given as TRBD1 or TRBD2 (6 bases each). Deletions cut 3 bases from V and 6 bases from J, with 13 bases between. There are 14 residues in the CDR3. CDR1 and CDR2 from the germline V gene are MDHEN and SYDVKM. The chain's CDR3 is CASSLAEGVDTQYF. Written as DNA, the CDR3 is TGTGCCAGCAGTTTGGCGGAGGGGGTTGATACGCAGTATTTT.

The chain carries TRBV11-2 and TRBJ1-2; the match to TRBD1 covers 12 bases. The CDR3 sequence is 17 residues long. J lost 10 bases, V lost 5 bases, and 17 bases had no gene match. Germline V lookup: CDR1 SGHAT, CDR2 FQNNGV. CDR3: CASSPTRGSRDRGPYTF. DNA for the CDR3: TGTGCCAGCAGCCCGACCCGGGGATCTCGGGACAGGGGGCCCTACACCTTC.